Listed below are T cell receptor beta chains from one sample, sequenced in a study of cytomegalovirus exposure and HLA in healthy donors. This table comes from immunoSEQ multiplex PCR, and its TCRdb copy is limited to in-frame clones, with some not included. The sample holds tens of thousands of clones; 90% to 97% are singletons and the top ten take 0.9%. Specimen: PBMCs. These receptors were collected from a man between 18 and 35 years old in good health and CMV-seronegative. The CDR3 runs from the conserved cysteine through the conserved F or W. D genes are given only for firm matches. A clone size is listed for some rows: how often the clone was seen (once, few, many), or a class if it is expanded.

d_gene	abundance	v_gene	j_gene	len	CDR3aa	CDR3nt
NA	NA	TRBV7-2	TRBJ2-7	15	CASSFDWGGTYEQYF	TGTGCCAGCAGCTTTGACTGGGGCGGGACCTACGAGCAGTACTTC
NA	NA	TRBV29-1	TRBJ1-1	11	CSVDEGSEAFF	TGCAGCGTTGATGAGGGCTCTGAAGCTTTCTTT
TRBD2	NA	TRBV19	TRBJ2-3	16	CASSIGTSGRTDTQYF	TGTGCCAGTAGTATAGGGACTAGCGGGAGAACAGATACGCAGTATTTT
TRBD2	NA	TRBV4-2	TRBJ2-3	19	CASSQEVVWEGLSTDTQYF	TGTGCCAGCAGCCAAGAGGTAGTTTGGGAGGGACTGAGCACAGATACGCAGTATTTT
TRBD2	NA	TRBV29-1	TRBJ2-7	14	CSVDSRGTSYEQYF	TGCAGCGTTGATTCGCGGGGGACCTCCTACGAGCAGTACTTC
NA	NA	TRBV11-2	TRBJ1-1	15	CASSSRQAMNTEAFF	TGTGCCAGCAGCTCCAGACAGGCTATGAACACTGAAGCTTTCTTT
TRBD2	NA	TRBV5-1	TRBJ2-2	17	CASSLEVASGYTGELFF	TGCGCCAGCAGCTTGGAGGTGGCTAGCGGATACACCGGGGAGCTGTTTTTT
NA	NA	TRBV6-1	TRBJ1-5	15	CASSVGGYGNQPQHF	TGTGCCAGCAGTGTAGGAGGGTATGGCAATCAGCCCCAGCATTTT
NA	NA	TRBV27	TRBJ2-5	13	CASSPPGAETQYF	TGTGCCAGCAGTCCTCCCGGTGCGGAGACCCAGTACTTC
NA	NA	TRBV7-2	TRBJ2-7	18	CASSIRASRIRTTYEQYF	TGTGCCAGCAGCATCCGGGCTAGCCGGATTAGAACTACCTACGAGCAGTACTTC
TRBD2	NA	TRBV11-2	TRBJ2-7	15	CASSPTSGSSNEQYF	TGTGCCAGCAGCCCAACTAGCGGGAGTTCCAACGAGCAGTACTTC
TRBD1	NA	TRBV29-1	TRBJ1-1	16	CSVPGTGGLGNTEAFF	TGCAGCGTTCCTGGGACAGGGGGCTTGGGGAACACTGAAGCTTTCTTT
TRBD1	NA	TRBV9	TRBJ2-1	13	CASSRTGWNEQFF	TGTGCCAGCAGTCGGACAGGTTGGAATGAGCAGTTCTTC
NA	once	TRBV5-1	TRBJ1-4	16	CASSLTRQGPNEKLFF	TGCGCCAGCAGCTTGACGCGGCAGGGGCCAAATGAAAAACTGTTTTTT
NA	NA	TRBV5-4	TRBJ1-2	13	CASSMTTNYGYTF	TGTGCCAGCAGCATGACAACTAACTATGGCTACACCTTC
TRBD1	NA	TRBV27	TRBJ2-7	16	CASRHSRDRVGLEQYF	TGTGCCAGCAGGCACTCAAGGGACAGGGTAGGTCTCGAGCAGTACTTC
NA	NA	TRBV7-2	TRBJ2-1	14	CASSLSRDLNEQFF	TGTGCCAGCAGCTTAAGTCGGGATCTGAATGAGCAGTTCTTC
TRBD1	NA	TRBV27	TRBJ2-7	12	CASSTGWNEQYF	TGTGCCAGCTCGACAGGGTGGAACGAGCAGTACTTC
NA	once	TRBV7-9	TRBJ2-1	15	CASSLARAANNEQFF	TGTGCCAGCAGCTTAGCGCGGGCGGCGAACAATGAGCAGTTCTTC
NA	NA	TRBV11-2	TRBJ2-4	16	CASTPGIYLFRNIQYF	TGTGCCAGCACCCCGGGGATTTATTTATTTCGAAACATTCAGTACTTC
NA	NA	TRBV27	TRBJ2-7	11	CASSFRSEQYF	TGTGCCAGCAGTTTTCGGTCCGAGCAGTACTTC
TRBD1	NA	TRBV6-1	TRBJ1-4	16	CASSGDRGRSNEKLFF	TGTGCCAGCAGTGGAGACAGGGGGCGATCTAATGAAAAACTGTTTTTT
NA	NA	TRBV7-2	TRBJ2-3	17	CASSLGGIALRTDTQYF	TGTGCCAGCAGCTTAGGGGGTATAGCGCTACGCACAGATACGCAGTATTTT
TRBD1	NA	TRBV15	TRBJ2-7	15	CATSGWDSSSYEQYF	TGTGCCACCAGCGGTTGGGACAGCAGCTCCTACGAGCAGTACTTC
NA	NA	TRBV2	TRBJ2-7	15	CASSENLVVAYEQYF	TGTGCCAGCAGTGAGAATCTAGTTGTTGCCTACGAGCAGTACTTC
NA	NA	TRBV28	TRBJ2-7	11	CASSNPDEQYF	TGTGCCAGCAGTAATCCGGACGAGCAGTACTTC
NA	NA	TRBV2	TRBJ2-5	15	CASTERKTGQETQYF	TGTGCCAGCACCGAAAGAAAGACAGGTCAAGAGACCCAGTACTTC
TRBD2	NA	TRBV5-4	TRBJ2-3	14	CASSPKREGDTQYF	TGTGCCAGCAGCCCTAAGCGGGAGGGAGATACGCAGTATTTT
NA	NA	TRBV6-1	TRBJ2-1	17	CASSEVMRLATYNEQFF	TGTGCCAGCAGTGAAGTAATGCGGCTAGCGACTTATAATGAGCAGTTCTTC
TRBD2	NA	TRBV19	TRBJ2-1	16	CASSARLAGTYNEQFF	TGTGCCAGTAGTGCGAGACTAGCGGGCACCTACAATGAGCAGTTCTTC
NA	once	TRBV28	TRBJ2-5	16	CASSLQGHPNQETQYF	TGTGCCAGCAGTTTACAGGGGCATCCGAATCAAGAGACCCAGTACTTC
NA	NA	TRBV5-6	TRBJ1-4	14	CASSFLSENEKLFF	TGTGCCAGCAGCTTTTTGTCTGAGAATGAAAAACTGTTTTTT
NA	NA	TRBV4-1	TRBJ1-5	16	CASSQGAQARLGPQHF	TGCGCCAGCAGCCAAGGGGCACAGGCCCGTTTGGGGCCCCAGCATTTT
TRBD1	NA	TRBV4-1	TRBJ1-2	15	CASSQENRGTYGYTF	TGCGCCAGCAGCCAAGAGAACAGGGGAACCTATGGCTACACCTTC
NA	NA	TRBV6-5	TRBJ2-3	13	CASSYPGTDTQYF	TGTGCCAGCAGTTATCCAGGCACAGATACGCAGTATTTT
TRBD1	NA	TRBV6-1	TRBJ2-7	12	CASSDRGSEQYF	TGTGCCAGCAGCGACAGGGGGAGCGAGCAGTACTTC
NA	NA	TRBV2	TRBJ2-3	13	CASRTGGTDTQYF	TGTGCCAGCAGAACAGGAGGCACAGATACGCAGTATTTT
NA	NA	TRBV6-1	TRBJ1-1	14	CASSEATGKTEAFF	TGTGCCAGCAGTGAGGCGACAGGTAAGACTGAAGCTTTCTTT
NA	NA	TRBV12-5	TRBJ2-1	18	CASGLVVAGKGVYNEQFF	TGTGCTAGTGGTTTGGTAGTGGCAGGCAAAGGGGTCTACAATGAGCAGTTCTTC
NA	NA	TRBV27	TRBJ2-3	16	CASSLAPADSTDTQYF	TGTGCCAGCAGTTTGGCTCCAGCGGATTCCACAGATACGCAGTATTTT
NA	once	TRBV27	TRBJ1-5	15	CASRVGGYSNQPQHF	TGTGCCAGCCGGGTCGGGGGATATAGCAATCAGCCCCAGCATTTT
NA	NA	TRBV2	TRBJ2-3	11	CASGSLDTQYF	TGTGCCAGCGGGAGTTTGGATACGCAGTATTTT
TRBD1	NA	TRBV4-1	TRBJ2-1	16	CASSQGTGADYNEQFF	TGCGCCAGCAGCCAGGGAACAGGGGCGGACTACAATGAGCAGTTCTTC
TRBD1	NA	TRBV28	TRBJ1-5	15	CASLAATGSRQPQHF	TGTGCCAGCCTGGCGGCGACAGGGTCCCGCCAGCCCCAGCATTTT
TRBD2	once	TRBV4-1	TRBJ2-1	15	CASSPLRLAENEQFF	TGCGCCAGCAGCCCCCTCAGACTAGCGGAGAATGAGCAGTTCTTC
NA	NA	TRBV28	TRBJ1-4	11	CASHDQGKLFF	TGTGCCAGCCATGACCAGGGTAAACTGTTTTTT
TRBD2	NA	TRBV4-1	TRBJ2-1	19	CASSFRTSGRPGIYNEQFF	TGCGCCAGCAGCTTCCGGACTAGCGGGAGGCCCGGGATTTACAATGAGCAGTTCTTC
TRBD1	NA	TRBV5-4	TRBJ2-7	14	CASSTGQETYEQYF	TGTGCCAGCAGCACCGGACAGGAAACCTACGAGCAGTACTTC
NA	NA	TRBV11-2	TRBJ1-2	16	CASSLDVEGINYGYTF	TGTGCCAGCAGCTTAGATGTTGAGGGAATTAACTATGGCTACACCTTC
NA	once	TRBV5-1	TRBJ2-7	11	CASSSAYEQYF	TGCGCCAGCAGCTCTGCCTACGAGCAGTACTTC
NA	NA	TRBV28	TRBJ1-5	12	CATVDNNQPQHF	TGTGCCACAGTAGACAACAATCAGCCCCAGCATTTT